These 8 T cell receptor beta chains originate from one sample sequenced in a study of blood T cell repertoires in COVID-19. Data came from immunoSEQ multiplex PCR; TCRdb stores just in-frame clones and leaves some out. The top ten clones hold roughly 2.5% of a sample with more than 75,000 clones, around 89% of them seen once. The sample was peripheral blood. The receptors shown here come from a man between 45 and 60 years old with COVID-19, enrolled during active disease.

A word on this clone: At one end, the junction sequence differs from germline, possibly due to a read error. This chain links TRBV7-7 with TRBJ1-5; no definite D call. CDR1 is SSHAT, CDR2 FNYEAQ, per germline (reference sequence). This CDR3 contains 17 residues. CDR3 protein: CASSTLRGTHSNQPQHF. CDR3 DNA: TGTGCTAGCAGCACCCTCCGAGGAACACATAGCAATCAGCCCCAGCATTTT.

V usage is TRBV3-1 (or the pseudogene TRBV3-2) and J usage is TRBJ1-2, with D uncertain. This CDR3 is built from 13 residues. The V end lost 1 base, the J end lost 7 bases, and 10 bases lay between the germline ends. Germline loops: CDR1 LGHDT, CDR2 YNNKEL (reference sequence). CDR3 in amino acids: CASSQVGGFGYTF. The DNA of the CDR3 is TGTGCCAGCAGCCAAGTCGGAGGCTTTGGCTACACCTTC.

V and J are TRBV7-3 and TRBJ2-6; D is possibly TRBD1 (5 bases). V gave up 5 bases and J gave up 7 bases, with 15 bases separating them. This CDR3 is 15 amino acids long. Germline-derived CDR1 and CDR2 are SGHTA and FQGTGA. The CDR3 region has the DNA TGTGCCAGCAGCCCAGGGCCTACCGGCGCCAACGTCCTGACTTTC. Translation gives CASSPGPTGANVLTF.

This clone has only one observation. This chain joins TRBV27 and TRBJ1-2, with 9 nucleotides matching TRBD1. Germline values: CDR1 MNHEY, CDR2 SMNVEV (reference sequence). The CDR3 runs 15 residues. Germline trimming cut 10 bases from V and 4 bases from J; bases unmatched to any gene: 13. The CDR3 DNA follows: TGTGCCACAATAAGGGGACAGGGATGGGGCTATGGCTACACCTTC. This codes for CATIRGQGWGYGYTF.

The V call is TRBV12-3 or TRBV12-4, the J call TRBJ2-3, with TRBD1 identical over 10 bases. This CDR3 comprises 13 residues. Losses at the gene ends were 6 bases for V and 3 bases for J; bases not matched to a gene: 0. CDR3 coding DNA: TGTGCCAGCAGGGGACAGGGGACAGATACGCAGTATTTT. Protein product: CASRGQGTDTQYF.

J is TRBJ1-1 and V is TRBV28, with 7 bases aligning to TRBD1. CDR1 and CDR2 (germline): MDHEN, SYDVKM. V gave up 1 base and J gave up 3 bases; unmatched junction bases: 5. The CDR3 consists of 15 residues. CDR3 loop: CASSLLDRDDTEAFF. CDR3 bases: TGTGCCAGCAGTTTATTAGACAGGGATGACACTGAAGCTTTCTTT.

J is TRBJ2-3 and V is TRBV18; 10 bases fit TRBD2. The CDR3 is made up of 17 amino acids. V shed 0 bases and J 2 bases; nucleotides not matched to a gene: 5. Looked up from germline, CDR1 is KGHSH and CDR2 is LQKENI. CDR3 bases: TGTGCCAGCTCACCACCGACTCTAGCGGGGGTCACAGATACGCAGTATTTT. It specifies CASSPPTLAGVTDTQYF.

The chain is built from TRBV7-9 and TRBJ1-2; 9 nucleotides align to TRBD1. Trimming cost V 5 bases and J 1 base; bases outside gene matches: 2. The germline gives CDR1 SEHNR, CDR2 FQNEAQ (reference sequence). The CDR3 has 14 amino acids. The CDR3 here is CASSPTGGNYGYTF. CDR3 DNA: TGTGCCAGCAGCCCGACAGGGGGTAACTATGGCTACACCTTC.